This T cell receptor beta chain emerged from a study of blood T cell repertoires in COVID-19. The assay was immunoSEQ multiplex PCR, and TCRdb's table has in-frame clones only and misses some. The repertoire holds fewer than 250,000 clones, with approximately 90% as singletons. This CDR3 is 16 amino acids long. V dropped 6 bases and J dropped 0; count of bases not matched to a gene: 6. Germline CDR1 and CDR2: ENHRY and SYGVKD. The source is a woman in her thirties or forties in a cohort exposed to, infected with or recovered from COVID-19 (not recorded which). The specimen sequenced was PBMCs or T cells enriched from blood (not recorded which). This rearrangement joins TRBV10-3 to TRBJ1-1; 11 nucleotides match TRBD1. For the CDR3, the DNA is TGTGCCATCAGAGGGACAGGGGGTAAGCTGAACACTGAAGCTTTCTTT. This sequence encodes CAIRGTGGKLNTEAFF.